The entry that follows covers one T cell receptor (beta chain) sequence. Repertoires were generated with immunoSEQ multiplex PCR, while TCRdb's copy carries only in-frame clones and drops some. This table holds around 99,000 clones, 88% found once. This record comes from a study of T cell responses to AZD1222 COVID-19 vaccine. Per germline, CDR1 SGDLS and CDR2 YYNGEE. V lost 0 bases and J 0 bases, leaving 7 bases between the germline ends. CDR3 length: 15 amino acids. The material sequenced was peripheral blood, taken on day 0 of AZD1222 vaccination. The gene calls are TRBV9 and TRBJ2-1; perhaps TRBD2 as D (5 bases). This TCR came from an adult in good health. CDR3 nucleotides: TGTGCCAGCAGCGTAGACAGCGGCTCCTACAATGAGCAGTTCTTC. Its protein is CASSVDSGSYNEQFF.